This passage covers 19 T cell receptor beta chains from one sample sequenced in a study of blood T cell repertoires in COVID-19. Clones were sequenced by immunoSEQ multiplex PCR, and TCRdb holds only the in-frame ones, with some missing. The sample yields some 200,000 clones, 80% to 85% seen once. Material: PBMCs or T cells enriched from blood (not recorded which). These TCRs come from a woman in her 50s with acute COVID-19.

This rearrangement joins TRBV5-1 to TRBJ2-7; 7 nucleotides match TRBD2. This CDR3 has 16 residues. Trimming at V came to 0 bases and at J to 0 bases, leaving 6 bases not matched to a gene. Germline lookup yields CDR1 SGHRS and CDR2 YFSETQ. CDR3 region: CASSLGASGASYEQYF. The DNA for the CDR3 is TGCGCCAGCAGCTTGGGGGCTAGCGGAGCCTCCTACGAGCAGTACTTC.

This rearrangement joins TRBV27 to TRBJ2-1, with D maybe TRBD1 (8 bases). Looked up from germline, CDR1 is MNHEY and CDR2 is SMNVEV (reference sequence). This CDR3 spans 16 amino acids. V was clipped by 7 bases and J by 4 bases, with 20 bases between them. Here the CDR3 reads CASTTGGGHPYNEQFF. The CDR3 DNA reads TGTGCCAGCACTACAGGGGGGGGGCACCCTTACAATGAGCAGTTCTTC.

This clone turned up a few times. This chain connects TRBV6-2 or TRBV6-3 to TRBJ2-7; TRBD1 matches at 7 bases. The length of the CDR3 is 17 residues. V lost 1 base, J lost 7 bases, and 16 bases stayed unmatched. Germline CDR1 is MNHEY and CDR2 is SVGEGT. In DNA, the CDR3 is TGTGCCAGCAGTTACTTCTATAGTCCCGGGACAGTCGCGGAGCAGTACTTC. It specifies CASSYFYSPGTVAEQYF.

The chain combines TRBV6-5 with TRBJ1-1, with D tentatively TRBD1 (5 bases). CDR3 length: 14 residues. Trimming cost V 7 bases and J 4 bases, with 16 bases left between them. Germline V gene lookup returns CDR1 MNHEY and CDR2 SVGAGI. CDR3 protein: CASKLTTGVTEAFF. Written as DNA, the CDR3 is TGTGCCAGCAAGTTAACCACGGGGGTCACTGAAGCTTTCTTT.

Only one count was recorded for this clone. The chain has TRBV27 and TRBJ2-2; 9 bases agree with TRBD2. The V segment lost 6 bases and the J segment 4 bases; nucleotides outside the gene matches: 6. This CDR3 contains 15 residues. Germline lookup yields CDR1 MNHEY and CDR2 SMNVEV (reference sequence). The CDR3 region is CASRREGGATGELFF. The CDR3 region has the DNA TGTGCCAGCAGGCGGGAGGGGGGCGCCACCGGGGAGCTGTTTTTT.

The chain is built from TRBV6-2 or TRBV6-3 and TRBJ2-7, with TRBD2 matching over 7 bases. Germline values: CDR1 MNHEY, CDR2 SVGEGT. The CDR3 spans 15 residues. The trim removed 2 bases at V and 1 base at J, leaving 5 bases unmatched. In DNA form, the CDR3 reads TGTGCCAGCAGTTACAAACTAGCGAATTCCTACGAGCAGTACTTC. It translates to CASSYKLANSYEQYF.

V is TRBV28 and J is TRBJ2-7; TRBD1 is a possible D gene (6 bases). V lost 2 bases to trimming and J lost 7 bases, with 21 bases between them. Germline V CDR1 and CDR2: MDHEN, SYDVKM. There are 16 residues in the CDR3. For the CDR3, the DNA is TGTGCCAGCAGTTTACCAGACACAGGGCCCTATGGGGAGCAGTACTTC. This sequence encodes CASSLPDTGPYGEQYF.

In DNA form, the CDR3 reads TGTGCCAGCAGCCAAGATACCAGCGGGAGAATGGATGAGCAGTTCTTC. Translated: CASSQDTSGRMDEQFF. This chain joins TRBV4-2 and TRBJ2-1, with 8 bases that match TRBD2. The V and J ends lost 0 bases and 8 bases, in that order; junction bases with no gene match: 9. Germline V gene lookup returns CDR1 LGHNA and CDR2 YNFKEQ. The CDR3 spans 16 residues.

CDR3 sequence reads: CASNRASTDTQYF. The CDR3 DNA follows: TGTGCCAGTAACAGGGCCAGCACAGATACGCAGTATTTT. The V gene is TRBV19, the J gene TRBJ2-3; the D gene is possibly TRBD1 (6 bases). Deletions cut 7 bases from V and 0 bases from J, with 8 bases between. This CDR3 is built from 13 residues. Germline CDR1 reads LNHDA; CDR2 reads SQIVND (reference sequence).

The chain employs TRBV29-1 and TRBJ1-4; no clear D. This CDR3 region has 13 residues. Germline V lookup: CDR1 SQVTM, CDR2 ANQGSEA. Trimming shortened V by 0 bases and J by 4 bases, and 6 bases separated the two germline ends. The CDR3 loop reads CSVEDWSNEKLFF. The CDR3 DNA is TGCAGCGTTGAAGATTGGAGTAATGAAAAACTGTTTTTT.

For the CDR3, the DNA is TGTGCCAGCAGTTACTCGCGGACTGAAGCTTTCTTT. It encodes CASSYSRTEAFF. The V call is TRBV6-7, the J call TRBJ1-1; no reliable D call. TRBV6-7 is flagged as an ORF with uncertain function. CDR3 length equals 12 residues. Trimming stripped 0 bases from V and 5 bases from J, with 4 bases between.

The chain employs TRBV28 and TRBJ1-2; TRBD1 aligns across 10 bases. The CDR3 totals 16 residues. Germline CDR1 MDHEN, CDR2 SYDVKM. The V segment lost 5 bases and the J segment 5 bases; nucleotides outside the gene matches: 11. The CDR3 coding sequence is TGTGCCAGCAGTCCCCTGGGACAGGGGACCCAGTATGGCTACACCTTC. It encodes CASSPLGQGTQYGYTF.

The chain carries TRBV3-1 (or the pseudogene TRBV3-2) and TRBJ2-4, with 7 bases aligning to TRBD2. V lost 1 base and J lost 10; bases outside the gene matches: 7. The CDR3 covers 14 residues. CDR1 and CDR2 (germline): LGHDT, YNNKEL (reference sequence). The CDR3 region has the DNA TGTGCCAGCAGCCAAGGGGCGGGGGAGCGGATTCAGTACTTC. Translating gives CASSQGAGERIQYF.

The chain employs TRBV5-1 and TRBJ1-1, with a tentative D call TRBD1 (5 bases). Trimming cost V 0 bases and J 11 bases, with 17 bases left between them. The CDR3 consists of 14 residues. Germline V gene lookup returns CDR1 SGHRS and CDR2 YFSETQ. CDR3 residues: CASSLALVGEGAFF. The CDR3 bases are TGCGCCAGCAGCTTGGCCCTCGTAGGGGAGGGTGCTTTCTTT.

This chain joins TRBV27 and TRBJ1-1; D uncertain. Germline CDR1 and CDR2: MNHEY and SMNVEV (reference sequence). The CDR3 runs 13 residues. Trimming shortened V by 7 bases and J by 1 base, and 10 bases separated the two germline ends. The CDR3 DNA reads as TGTGCCAGCAAACCACACCAGAACACTGAAGCTTTCTTT. It encodes CASKPHQNTEAFF.

The chain is built from TRBV6-1 and TRBJ1-5; D might be TRBD1 (6 bases). The germline CDR1 and CDR2 sequences are MNHNS and SASEGT. V lost 6 bases, J lost 0 bases, and 15 bases lay in between. The CDR3 runs to 16 residues. The CDR3 region has the DNA TGTGCCAGCAGGGAAATAGGGACAACTAGCAATCAGCCCCAGCATTTT. The encoded protein is CASREIGTTSNQPQHF.

The genes are TRBV5-1 and TRBJ2-1; 7 bases line up with TRBD2. Germline V gene lookup returns CDR1 SGHRS and CDR2 YFSETQ. The CDR3 has 16 residues. The junction had 16 bases not matched to a gene; V was cut back by 2 bases and J by 11 bases. The CDR3 DNA is TGCGCCAGCAGCTTTGGGGCTCTAGCGGAGGCCGGGAAGCAGTTCTTC. Translation gives CASSFGALAEAGKQFF. The whole variable domain, filled in from reference TRBV5-1 and TRBJ2-1, reads KAGVTQTPRYLIKTRGQQVTLSCSPISGHRSVSWYQQTPGQGLQFLFEYFSETQRNKGNFPGRFSGRQFSNSRSEMNVSTLELGDSALYLCASSFGALAEAGKQFFGPGTRLTVL.

The V gene is TRBV18, the J gene TRBJ1-1, with 7 bases that match TRBD1. The CDR3 sequence is 17 residues long. Trimming removed 3 bases from V and 0 bases from J; junction bases left unmatched: 10. Germline values: CDR1 KGHSH, CDR2 LQKENI. CDR3 region: CASSPTDRVPMNTEAFF. CDR3 bases: TGTGCCAGCTCACCGACCGACAGGGTTCCGATGAACACTGAAGCTTTCTTT.

The chain links TRBV10-3 to TRBJ2-7; 9 positions agree with TRBD2. The CDR3 length is 14 residues. CDR1 is ENHRY and CDR2 is SYGVKD in the germline V gene. J lost 0 bases, V lost 9 bases, and 6 bases had no gene match. The CDR3 bases are TGTGCCATGGGGCGGGAGGGGAGCTCCTACGAGCAGTACTTC. Amino acids: CAMGREGSSYEQYF.